The T cell receptor beta chain described here comes from a study of CD8 T cells in ankylosing spondylitis (dated by TCRdb to about 2017). Regarding the complete study: T cell receptor beta repertoires were profiled in healthy donors and ankylosing spondylitis patients so that disease-linked TCR variants could be found. The full study cohort comprised about 23 ankylosing spondylitis patients and approximately 100 healthy donors. Peripheral blood samples were taken, and synovial fluid was additionally collected from ankylosing spondylitis patients.

A word on this clonotype: No cognate antigen has been identified for it. No per-base quality is available; no much larger clone lies one base away.

The sample was run on an Illumina HiSeq 2500. Quantitative 5'-RACE with molecular barcodes was the method used to prepare the TCR beta libraries. The published analysis was carried out like this. To identify disease-linked TCR variants, a new computational method was used, one built on a probabilistic model of VDJ rearrangement. The public reads were reanalyzed by TCRdb: fastp trimming at Q25, MiXCR alignment, in-frame beta chains only. Rows matching on CDR3 protein sequence are summarized as one entry with the most common DNA and genes. The V and J calls were determined by TCRdb, not by the authors. This sample has some 270,000 distinct CDR3 sequences in its table, and 15% to 20% of those were observed once. Approximately 32% of the sample is held by the ten biggest clonotypes. Points the paper makes about the study in general: In peripheral blood, the disease-linked clones were found at relatively low frequencies and had a CD8+ phenotype. A TCR beta motif made up of several highly homologous amino acid variants appeared to be characteristic of blood from ankylosing spondylitis patients. Significant enrichment of the disease-linked clones was reported in matched synovial fluid samples from ankylosing spondylitis patients. Some motif variants had previously been reported in the synovial fluid and blood of reactive arthritis patients, which suggests shared mechanisms of disease initiation.

The trim is 1 base for V and 0 bases for J, with a gap of 6 bases between the germline ends. Inclusive of the bounding cysteine and phenylalanine, the CDR3 is 14 residues long. Just CDR3 DNA is preserved here, 42 bases in frame from base 1. The CDR1 and CDR2 encoded by the germline V gene are MGHRA and YSYEKL. The sequence links TRBV4-1 to TRBJ2-5; a confident D gene designation cannot be given. Sequencing was performed on blood, either unsorted or a sorted T cell fraction (not recorded which). This TCR was recovered from a male donor with ankylosing spondylitis or in good health (not recorded which). The DNA reads as follows: TGCGCCAGCAGCCAAGGATCAAACCAAGAGACCCAGTACTTC. This sequence encodes CASSQGSNQETQYF.